This entry is about one T cell receptor beta chain. Antigen: not known. The CDR3 totals 20 residues. V gave up 3 bases and J gave up 3 bases; unmatched junction bases: 17. This entry comes from a study of CD8+ T cells in alopecia areata. Points from the study as a whole: Possibly as an HLA-related effect, TCR sharing across patients appeared less clear than in mice. Scalp samples also yield sequences of resident alphabeta T cells from normal skin. Many expanded lesional clones persisted in scalp and blood during tofacitinib treatment. Both scalp clonality and the expanded CD8+ clones among the top 100 showed a significant decrease with tofacitinib.

Regarding treatment: oral pan-JAK inhibitor, 5-10 mg twice daily. Reverse transcription of extracted RNA yielded cDNA, which provided the sequencing template. The assay was immunoSEQ multiplex PCR, and TCRdb's table has in-frame clones only and misses some. The table has 180,000 or so clones, more than 45% seen once; the top ten hold 5% to 6%. This rearrangement joins TRBV23-1 to TRBJ2-1, with 10 bases that match TRBD2. TRBV23-1 has ORF status, its function being uncertain. The sequence was collected from a human donor with alopecia areata. Source: CD4+ T cells sorted from blood, taken at week 24, from a patient treated with tofacitinib. The chain's CDR3 is CASSQELAGLTRLNYNEQFF. CDR3 DNA: TGCGCCAGCAGTCAGGAACTAGCGGGATTAACTCGGCTCAACTACAATGAGCAGTTCTTC.